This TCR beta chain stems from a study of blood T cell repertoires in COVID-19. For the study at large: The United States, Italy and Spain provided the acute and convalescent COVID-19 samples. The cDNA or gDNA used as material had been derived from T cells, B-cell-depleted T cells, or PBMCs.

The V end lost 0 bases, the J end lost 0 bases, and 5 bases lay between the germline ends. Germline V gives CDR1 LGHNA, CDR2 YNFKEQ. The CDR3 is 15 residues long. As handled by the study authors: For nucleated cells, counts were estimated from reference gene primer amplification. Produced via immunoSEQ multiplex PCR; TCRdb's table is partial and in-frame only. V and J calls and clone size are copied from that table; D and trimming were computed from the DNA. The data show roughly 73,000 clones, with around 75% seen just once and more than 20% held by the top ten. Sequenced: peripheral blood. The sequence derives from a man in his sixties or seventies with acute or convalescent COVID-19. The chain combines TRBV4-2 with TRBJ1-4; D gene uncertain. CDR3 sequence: CASSQDRSTNEKLFF. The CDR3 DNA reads TGTGCCAGCAGCCAAGACAGATCAACTAATGAAAAACTGTTTTTT.